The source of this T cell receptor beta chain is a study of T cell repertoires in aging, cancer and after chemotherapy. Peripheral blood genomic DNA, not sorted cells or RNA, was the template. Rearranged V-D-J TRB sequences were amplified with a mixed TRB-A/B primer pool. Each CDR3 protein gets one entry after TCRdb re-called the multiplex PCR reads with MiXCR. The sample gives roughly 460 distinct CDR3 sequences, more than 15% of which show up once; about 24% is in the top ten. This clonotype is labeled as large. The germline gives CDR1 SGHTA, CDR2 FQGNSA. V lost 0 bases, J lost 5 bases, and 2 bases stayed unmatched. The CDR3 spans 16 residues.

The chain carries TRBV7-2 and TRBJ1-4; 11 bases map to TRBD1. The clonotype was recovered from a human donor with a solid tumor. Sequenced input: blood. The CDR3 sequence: CASSLAGTGGNEKLFF. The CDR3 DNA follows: TGTGCCAGCAGCTTAGCGGGGACAGGGGGAAATGAAAAACTGTTTTTT.